This T cell receptor (beta chain) is drawn from a study of shared clonotypes between healthy human individuals. The CDR3 sequence is 12 residues long. Germline V gene lookup returns CDR1 MDHEN and CDR2 SYDVKM. Trimming removed 6 bases at V and 8 bases at J, with 8 bases between. Measured with immunoSEQ multiplex PCR; TCRdb has only the in-frame clones, and not every one. The data show roughly 2.4 million clones, 90% to 96% seen once. The chain employs TRBV28 and TRBJ1-6, with no clear D. This clonotype originated in a young man in good health. Sequencing used naive CD4+ T cells sorted from blood. Sample subset: CD45RA+ positively selected. This chain's CDR3 is CASREVDSPLHF. CDR3 DNA sequence: TGTGCCAGCAGGGAAGTGGATTCACCCCTCCACTTT.